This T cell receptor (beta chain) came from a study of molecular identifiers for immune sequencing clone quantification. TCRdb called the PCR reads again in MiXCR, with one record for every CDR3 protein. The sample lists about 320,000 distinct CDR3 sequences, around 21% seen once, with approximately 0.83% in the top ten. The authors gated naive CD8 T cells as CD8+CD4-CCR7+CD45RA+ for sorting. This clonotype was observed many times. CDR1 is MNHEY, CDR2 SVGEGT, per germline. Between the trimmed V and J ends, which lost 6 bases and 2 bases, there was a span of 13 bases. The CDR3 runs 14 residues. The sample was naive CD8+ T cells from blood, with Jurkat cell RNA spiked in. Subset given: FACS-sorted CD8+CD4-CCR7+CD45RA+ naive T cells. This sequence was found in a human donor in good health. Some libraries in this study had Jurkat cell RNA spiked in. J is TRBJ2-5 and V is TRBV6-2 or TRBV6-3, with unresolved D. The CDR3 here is CASSWVGLQETQYF. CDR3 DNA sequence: TGTGCCAGCAGCTGGGTGGGGTTGCAAGAGACCCAGTACTTC.